Listed below are T cell receptor beta chains from one sample, sequenced in a study of blood T cells in healthy people across ages. TCRdb independently ran MiXCR on the 5' RACE reads; one entry per CDR3 protein. The table includes about a million distinct CDR3 sequences, approximately 49% detected once. Sequences were obtained from blood. The receptors were sampled from a man aged 30 to 39 in good health. Each CDR3 is given with its conserved first and last residue. Each record gives: D gene, J gene, V gene, clone size, CDR3 DNA, CDR3 protein. The D gene is left open where the match is weak. Size is omitted from some rows. Given values are once, few, many or a class for expanded clones.

d_gene: .
j_gene: TRBJ2-5
v_gene: TRBV5-1
abundance: .
CDR3nt: TGCGCCAGCAGCTTGAGACGTGCCTCCTACAATGAGCAGTACTTC
CDR3aa: CASSLRRASYNEQYF

d_gene: .
j_gene: TRBJ2-7
v_gene: TRBV7-9
abundance: few
CDR3nt: TGTGCCAGTACACAAGGGAATGAGCAGTACTTC
CDR3aa: CASTQGNEQYF

d_gene: .
j_gene: TRBJ2-5
v_gene: TRBV7-9
abundance: .
CDR3nt: TGTGCCAGCCCCCCCGCGCAGAGTTTGGAGACCCAGTACTTC
CDR3aa: CASPPAQSLETQYF

d_gene: .
j_gene: TRBJ1-1
v_gene: TRBV4-2
abundance: few
CDR3nt: TGTGCCAGCAGCCAAGATGTCACTGAAGCTTTCTTT
CDR3aa: CASSQDVTEAFF

d_gene: .
j_gene: TRBJ2-4
v_gene: TRBV6-2/TRBV6-3
abundance: few
CDR3nt: TGTGCCAGCATTCGAGCTCGCAGGGACCTAGCCAAAAACATTCAGTACTTC
CDR3aa: CASIRARRDLAKNIQYF

d_gene: .
j_gene: TRBJ2-7
v_gene: TRBV5-1
abundance: .
CDR3nt: TGCGCCAGCAGCTTGTTGTGGCCTGGAGACTCCTACGAGCAGTACTTC
CDR3aa: CASSLLWPGDSYEQYF

d_gene: TRBD1
j_gene: TRBJ1-6
v_gene: TRBV30
abundance: once
CDR3nt: TGTGCCTGGAGCGAAGGACAGGGAGTGCGAGATTCACCCCTCCACTTT
CDR3aa: CAWSEGQGVRDSPLHF

d_gene: TRBD1
j_gene: TRBJ1-1
v_gene: TRBV7-2
abundance: .
CDR3nt: TGTGCCAGCAGCCCTGACAGGGAGGTGGATGAAGCTTTCTTT
CDR3aa: CASSPDREVDEAFF

d_gene: .
j_gene: TRBJ1-2
v_gene: TRBV7-2
abundance: .
CDR3nt: TGTGCCAGCAGCTTAGTGGCACAGGGTATTAACTATGGCTACACCTTC
CDR3aa: CASSLVAQGINYGYTF

d_gene: .
j_gene: TRBJ2-3
v_gene: TRBV4-1
abundance: .
CDR3nt: TGCGCCAGTAGAGGGATTTCGAGGCAGGAATACACAGATACGCAGTATTTT
CDR3aa: CASRGISRQEYTDTQYF

d_gene: .
j_gene: TRBJ1-2
v_gene: TRBV5-1
abundance: .
CDR3nt: TGCGCCAGCAGCTTCTCCGAGGGAGGGTCCGCTAACTATGGCTACACCTTC
CDR3aa: CASSFSEGGSANYGYTF

d_gene: .
j_gene: TRBJ2-7
v_gene: TRBV27
abundance: .
CDR3nt: TGTGCCAGCACCACGGTCTTATTCGGAACCGAGCAGTACTTC
CDR3aa: CASTTVLFGTEQYF

d_gene: .
j_gene: TRBJ1-2
v_gene: TRBV11-3
abundance: .
CDR3nt: TGTGCCAGCAGCTTAGATAGCGGGAGGAACACCTTC
CDR3aa: CASSLDSGRNTF

d_gene: TRBD1
j_gene: TRBJ2-7
v_gene: TRBV28
abundance: few
CDR3nt: TGTGCCAGCAGTTTAGGGGGACAGGGGGTCTACGAGCAGTACTTC
CDR3aa: CASSLGGQGVYEQYF

d_gene: .
j_gene: TRBJ2-7
v_gene: TRBV20-1
abundance: .
CDR3nt: TGCAGTGCTAGCCTCAATGAGGGACCGACCTACGAGCAGTACTTC
CDR3aa: CSASLNEGPTYEQYF

d_gene: .
j_gene: TRBJ1-2
v_gene: TRBV4-1
abundance: .
CDR3nt: TGCGCCAGCAGCCAAGAGTACAGCAGGGGCTACACCTTC
CDR3aa: CASSQEYSRGYTF

d_gene: TRBD2
j_gene: TRBJ2-3
v_gene: TRBV3-1
abundance: .
CDR3nt: TGTGCCAGCAGCCAAAAAGGGACTAGCAGGTATACGCAGTATTTT
CDR3aa: CASSQKGTSRYTQYF

d_gene: .
j_gene: TRBJ1-2
v_gene: TRBV9
abundance: .
CDR3nt: TGTGCCAGCAGCGTAGCTGGAGGGGGCTACACCTTC
CDR3aa: CASSVAGGGYTF

d_gene: .
j_gene: TRBJ1-6
v_gene: TRBV12-3/TRBV12-4
abundance: .
CDR3nt: TGTGCCAGCAGTTTCTCCGGGGCAGGCGTTAGCCCCCTCCACTTT
CDR3aa: CASSFSGAGVSPLHF

d_gene: .
j_gene: TRBJ1-2
v_gene: TRBV5-1
abundance: .
CDR3nt: TGCGCCAGCAGCCCCGGTTTAGGGAGGTTTCTTAACTATGGCTACACCTTC
CDR3aa: CASSPGLGRFLNYGYTF

d_gene: TRBD1
j_gene: TRBJ2-7
v_gene: TRBV6-5
abundance: .
CDR3nt: TGTGCCAGCAGTCTCCGGGACAGGGGGCAAGGCGAGCAGTACTTC
CDR3aa: CASSLRDRGQGEQYF

d_gene: .
j_gene: TRBJ2-6
v_gene: TRBV6-5
abundance: once
CDR3nt: TGTGCCAGTTCACTACAGGGTATCTCTGGGGCCAACGTCCTGACTTTC
CDR3aa: CASSLQGISGANVLTF

d_gene: .
j_gene: TRBJ2-3
v_gene: TRBV7-9
abundance: .
CDR3nt: TGTGCCAGCAGCCCCAACTCAGATACGCAGTATTTT
CDR3aa: CASSPNSDTQYF

d_gene: TRBD1
j_gene: TRBJ2-3
v_gene: TRBV6-6
abundance: few
CDR3nt: TGTGCCAGCAGGCGACAGGGAATGACAGATACGCAGTATTTT
CDR3aa: CASRRQGMTDTQYF

d_gene: TRBD2
j_gene: TRBJ2-3
v_gene: TRBV20-1
abundance: few
CDR3nt: TGCAGTGCTAGAGCACTAGCGGGGGGCCTAAACACAGATACGCAGTATTTT
CDR3aa: CSARALAGGLNTDTQYF

d_gene: TRBD1
j_gene: TRBJ2-3
v_gene: TRBV29-1
abundance: few
CDR3nt: TGCAGCGTTGAGGGGACAGGGGTGGGCACAGATACGCAGTATTTT
CDR3aa: CSVEGTGVGTDTQYF

d_gene: TRBD1
j_gene: TRBJ1-2
v_gene: TRBV3-1
abundance: few
CDR3nt: TGTGCCAGCAGCCAACAGACAGGGCGACAAGAGGGCTACACCTTC
CDR3aa: CASSQQTGRQEGYTF

d_gene: .
j_gene: TRBJ1-6
v_gene: TRBV4-1
abundance: .
CDR3nt: TGCGCCAGCAGCCAAGGTCTTGGCGCACCCCTCCACTTT
CDR3aa: CASSQGLGAPLHF

d_gene: .
j_gene: TRBJ2-5
v_gene: TRBV10-3
abundance: few
CDR3nt: TGTGCCATCAGTGATCTGGAACAAGAGACCCAGTACTTC
CDR3aa: CAISDLEQETQYF

d_gene: TRBD2
j_gene: TRBJ2-1
v_gene: TRBV12-3/TRBV12-4
abundance: .
CDR3nt: TGTGCCAGCAGTCCAGGACTAGCGGGGGGCACCTCCTACAATGAGCAGTTCTTC
CDR3aa: CASSPGLAGGTSYNEQFF

d_gene: .
j_gene: TRBJ2-3
v_gene: TRBV4-3
abundance: few
CDR3nt: TGCGCCAGCAGCCAAGATCCAACCGGGGGCACAGATACGCAGTATTTT
CDR3aa: CASSQDPTGGTDTQYF

d_gene: TRBD1
j_gene: TRBJ2-7
v_gene: TRBV7-2
abundance: .
CDR3nt: TGTGCCAGCAGCGCCCAAGGACAGGGCGAGCAGTACTTC
CDR3aa: CASSAQGQGEQYF

d_gene: .
j_gene: TRBJ2-5
v_gene: TRBV20-1
abundance: .
CDR3nt: TGCAGTGCTAGTGTTGGTATCCAAGAGACCCAGTACTTC
CDR3aa: CSASVGIQETQYF

d_gene: TRBD2
j_gene: TRBJ2-1
v_gene: TRBV29-1
abundance: .
CDR3nt: TGCAGCGTGATCTCGGGATATGAACTAGCGGGGTCCTACAATGAGCAGTTCTTC
CDR3aa: CSVISGYELAGSYNEQFF

d_gene: TRBD1
j_gene: TRBJ2-7
v_gene: TRBV29-1
abundance: .
CDR3nt: TGCAGCGCTAAGCGGGACAGGGTTTCCTACGAGCAGTACTTC
CDR3aa: CSAKRDRVSYEQYF

d_gene: .
j_gene: TRBJ2-1
v_gene: TRBV9
abundance: .
CDR3nt: TGTGCCAGCAGCCCGCATTCTCTCGTGGGCAATGAGCAGTTCTTC
CDR3aa: CASSPHSLVGNEQFF

d_gene: TRBD2
j_gene: TRBJ2-3
v_gene: TRBV10-3
abundance: .
CDR3nt: TGTGCCATTCACCGGGACTATAAAGATACGCAGTATTTT
CDR3aa: CAIHRDYKDTQYF

d_gene: TRBD1
j_gene: TRBJ1-1
v_gene: TRBV27
abundance: .
CDR3nt: TGTGCCAGCAACAGACAGGGGGCGCCTGCTGAAGCTTTCTTT
CDR3aa: CASNRQGAPAEAFF

d_gene: .
j_gene: TRBJ2-1
v_gene: TRBV28
abundance: .
CDR3nt: TGTGCCAGCAGTTCGATGAGGGGGGGCCTGAATGAGCAGTTCTTC
CDR3aa: CASSSMRGGLNEQFF